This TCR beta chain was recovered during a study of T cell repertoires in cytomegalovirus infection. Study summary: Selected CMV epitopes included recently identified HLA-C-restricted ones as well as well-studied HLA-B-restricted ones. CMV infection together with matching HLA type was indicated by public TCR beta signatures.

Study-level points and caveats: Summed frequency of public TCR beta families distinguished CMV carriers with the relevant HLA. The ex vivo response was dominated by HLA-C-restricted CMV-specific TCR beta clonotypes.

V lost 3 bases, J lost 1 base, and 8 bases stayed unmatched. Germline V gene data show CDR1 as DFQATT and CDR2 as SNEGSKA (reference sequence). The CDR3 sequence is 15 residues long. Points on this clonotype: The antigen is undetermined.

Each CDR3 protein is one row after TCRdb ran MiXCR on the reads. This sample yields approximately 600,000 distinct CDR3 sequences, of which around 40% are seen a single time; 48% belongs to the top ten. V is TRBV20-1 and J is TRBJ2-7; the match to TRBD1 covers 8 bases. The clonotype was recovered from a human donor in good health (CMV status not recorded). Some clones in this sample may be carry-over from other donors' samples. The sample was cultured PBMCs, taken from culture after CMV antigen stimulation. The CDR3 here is CSARLPDRGSYEQYF. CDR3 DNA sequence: TGCAGTGCTAGGCTTCCAGACAGGGGATCCTACGAGCAGTACTTC.